This TCR beta chain stems from a study of shared clonotypes between healthy human individuals. Germline CDR1 and CDR2: MGHRA and YSYEKL. Germline trimming cut 1 base from V and 3 bases from J; bases unmatched to any gene: 3. CDR3 length equals 15 residues. Whole-study findings and limits: Clonotype sharing across four donors was observed for 5% to 6.5% of naive CD4 clonotypes. Estimated clonotype richness was generally higher in naive than memory subsets.

Comment on this clone: Antigen unknown.

Replicate sorted-subset PCRs were loaded with around 200 ng DNA, roughly 33,000 T cell genomes. Libraries were prepared by immunoSEQ multiplex PCR; TCRdb keeps only in-frame clonotypes and omits some of them. The sample shows roughly 2,300,000 clones, under 95% of them seen only once. This receptor was obtained from a man in his late teens or twenties in good health. Some clones in this sample may be carry-over from other donors' samples. Sample: naive CD4+ T cells from PBMCs. Subset denoted: CD45RA+ positively selected. The chain has TRBV4-1 and TRBJ2-7; 10 nucleotides align to TRBD1. CDR3 DNA sequence: TGCGCCAGCAGCCAAGGGGGACAGGGGTTCTACGAGCAGTACTTC. It is translated as CASSQGGQGFYEQYF.